This paragraph covers one T cell receptor beta chain sequence. Its antigen is not known. Trimming shortened V by 8 bases and J by 6 bases, and 13 bases separated the two germline ends. Germline CDR1 is SGHAT and CDR2 is FQDESV (reference sequence). CDR3 size: 13 residues. While unrecorded immune exposures were likely, the donors were nominally healthy when sampled. The PCR made use of 60 Vbeta and 13 Jbeta primers. TCRdb keeps only in-frame clones here, not all; method: immunoSEQ multiplex PCR. The table has 110,000 to 150,000 clones, about three quarters seen once. The sample belongs to a study of cytomegalovirus exposure and HLA in healthy donors. Study-wide results and caveats: The study recorded more than 150 TCR beta chains that were cytomegalovirus-associated. Most TCR sequences were seen very rarely across donors, but some public TCRs occurred in many. Reportedly, HLA-A and HLA-B alleles of most subjects were accurately predicted from TCR beta.

The chain joins TRBV11-1 to TRBJ2-2, with D maybe TRBD1 (5 bases). Sequences were obtained from PBMCs. The receptor was isolated from a female donor in good health and CMV-seronegative. In nucleotides, the CDR3 is TGTGCCAGCTCTCTCCTCAGGGCCGGGGAGCTGTTTTTT. This sequence encodes CASSLLRAGELFF. The variable domain in full, completed from reference TRBV11-1 and TRBJ2-2, reads EAEVAQSPRYKITEKSQAVAFWCDPISGHATLYWYRQILGQGPELLVQFQDESVVDDSQLPKDRFSAERLKGVDSTLKIQPAELGDSAMYLCASSLLRAGELFFGEGSRLTVL.